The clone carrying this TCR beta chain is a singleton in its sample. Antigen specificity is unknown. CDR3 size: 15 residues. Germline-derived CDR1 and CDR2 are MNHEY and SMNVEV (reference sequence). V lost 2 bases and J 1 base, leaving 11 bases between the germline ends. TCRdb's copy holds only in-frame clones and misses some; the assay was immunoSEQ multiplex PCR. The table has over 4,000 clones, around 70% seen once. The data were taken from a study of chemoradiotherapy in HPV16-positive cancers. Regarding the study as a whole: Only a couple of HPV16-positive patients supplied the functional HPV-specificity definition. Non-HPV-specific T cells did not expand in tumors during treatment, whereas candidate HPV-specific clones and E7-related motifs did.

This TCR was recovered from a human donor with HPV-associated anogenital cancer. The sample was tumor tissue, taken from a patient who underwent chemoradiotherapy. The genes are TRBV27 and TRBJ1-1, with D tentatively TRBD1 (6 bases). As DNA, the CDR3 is TGTGCCAGCAGTTTAGCGACAGGCCAGAACACTGAAGCTTTCTTT. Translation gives CASSLATGQNTEAFF.